This TCR beta chain was recorded in a study of response to subunit inactivated influenza vaccine. Study findings and constraints: That few new T cells are recruited by each seasonal influenza vaccination was the authors' suggestion.

TCRdb re-called the RT-PCR reads through MiXCR, storing one row per CDR3 protein. Among about 830,000 distinct CDR3 sequences listed, roughly 18% were seen once. Comments on this clonotype: What it recognizes is unknown.

The CDR3 spans 17 residues. Germline CDR1 reads SGHVS; CDR2 reads FQNEAQ. V gave up 3 bases and J gave up 4 bases; unmatched junction bases: 9. The rearrangement joins TRBV7-8 to TRBJ2-2; TRBD1 matches 9 bases. This TCR was recovered from a man aged 50 or older who received an inactivated influenza vaccine. Specimen: PBMCs from blood, collected approximately 5 days after vaccination. The CDR3 DNA sequence: TGTGCCAGCAGCTTTGAACAGGGGGCGGTAGGCACCGGGGAGCTGTTTTTT. Translated: CASSFEQGAVGTGELFF.